This entry lists 18 T cell receptor beta chains sequenced from one sample in a study of shared clonotypes between healthy human individuals. The protocol was immunoSEQ multiplex PCR, while the TCRdb copy is restricted to in-frame clones and leaves out a portion. This sample carries around 720,000 clones, less than 80% of them seen once, and the ten largest clones take 1.5% to 2%. Sequenced: memory CD4+ T cells sorted from blood. Subset noted: CD45RA-negative fraction. These receptors came from a woman in her 30s in good health.

The CDR3 nucleotides are TGTGCCATCCTACCCAGGGGACGGACGGGGGAGACCCAGTACTTC. Residues: CAILPRGRTGETQYF. The V call is TRBV28, the J call TRBJ2-5; TRBD1 might be the D (6 bases). Germline values: CDR1 MDHEN, CDR2 SYDVKM. The ends were cut back, 10 bases at V and 5 bases at J, with 23 bases in the middle. The CDR3 has 15 residues.

The J gene is TRBJ2-4, the V gene TRBV7-2; no definite D call. Germline V CDR1 and CDR2: SGHTA, FQGNSA. V shed 0 bases and J shed 8 bases, with 8 bases lying between them. The CDR3 consists of 13 residues. The CDR3 coding sequence is TGTGCCAGCAGCTTAGCGTTCCCGGACATTCAGTACTTC. Amino acids: CASSLAFPDIQYF. Supplemented by reference TRBV7-2 and TRBJ2-4, the full variable domain reads GAGVSQSPSNKVTEKGKDVELRCDPISGHTALYWYRQSLGQGLEFLIYFQGNSAPDKSGLPSDRFSAERTGGSVSTLTIQRTQQEDSAVYLCASSLAFPDIQYFGAGTRLSVL.

The chain has TRBV5-1 and TRBJ2-3; 7 nucleotides line up with TRBD2. CDR1 and CDR2 from the germline V gene are SGHRS and YFSETQ. The CDR3 has 14 amino acids. The trim removed 6 bases at V and 3 bases at J, leaving 7 bases unmatched. The CDR3: CASTSGGRTDTQYF. The CDR3 region has the DNA TGCGCCAGCACCTCCGGCGGGAGAACAGATACGCAGTATTTT.

The rearrangement joins TRBV21-1 to TRBJ2-2; the DNA was not compared with TRBD2, the D call given in the table. TRBV21-1 is marked as a pseudogene. The CDR3 is 11 residues long. The CDR3 loop reads CAGGETGELFF. The CDR3 bases are TGTGCCGGGGGGGAGACCGGGGAGCTGTTTTTT.

The J gene is TRBJ2-1, the V gene TRBV7-3; 9 nucleotides match TRBD1. The germline CDR1 and CDR2 sequences are SGHTA and FQGTGA. Germline trimming cut 7 bases from V and 0 bases from J; bases unmatched to any gene: 7. The CDR3 consists of 16 residues. The CDR3 protein is CASKQGAQSSYNEQFF. The CDR3 DNA reads TGTGCCAGCAAACAGGGGGCCCAAAGCTCCTACAATGAGCAGTTCTTC.

This sequence joins TRBV4-2 and TRBJ2-6, with unresolved D. The CDR3 extends over 19 amino acids. Trimming shortened V by 1 base and J by 2 bases, and 18 bases separated the two germline ends. Germline V CDR1 and CDR2: LGHNA, YNFKEQ. The CDR3 sequence: CASSQGSDGFLTGANVLTF. CDR3 sequence (DNA): TGTGCCAGCAGCCAAGGCTCCGACGGGTTCCTGACTGGGGCCAACGTCCTGACTTTC.

This chain joins TRBV7-3 and TRBJ2-1, with 7 positions matching TRBD1. The V gene's germline CDR1 is SGHTA and CDR2 FQGTGA. V gave up 5 bases and J gave up 5 bases; unmatched junction bases: 6. The CDR3 runs 14 residues. The CDR3 sequence is CASSPRQGNNEQFF. CDR3 sequence (DNA): TGTGCCAGCAGCCCCAGACAGGGAAACAATGAGCAGTTCTTC.

The count of this clone is one. The chain has TRBV13 and TRBJ1-2; no reliable D call. The length of the CDR3 is 12 residues. Trimming took off 1 base at V and 6 bases at J, with 6 bases between the two ends. Per the germline V gene, CDR1 is PRHDT and CDR2 is FYEKMQ (reference sequence). CDR3 coding DNA: TGTGCCAGCAGCTTAGCGGGAAATGGCTACACCTTC. Amino acid sequence: CASSLAGNGYTF.

The chain has TRBV6-5 and TRBJ2-7; possibly TRBD2 for D (6 bases). The germline gives CDR1 MNHEY, CDR2 SVGAGI. Deletions cut 5 bases from V and 3 bases from J, with 17 bases between. The CDR3 extends over 15 amino acids. CDR3 nucleotides: TGTGCCAGCAGTCCCGGGGACTCGACGAACTACGAGCAGTACTTC. Translating it yields CASSPGDSTNYEQYF.

The CDR3 loop reads CASSPPGLAGVTGELFF. DNA for the CDR3: TGTGCCAGCAGCCCTCCGGGACTAGCGGGAGTAACCGGGGAGCTGTTTTTT. V and J are TRBV9 and TRBJ2-2, with 14 bases matching TRBD2. The CDR3 is 17 amino acids. V was clipped by 4 bases and J by 5 bases; unmatched bases: 7. Germline CDR1 reads SGDLS; CDR2 reads YYNGEE.

The V gene is TRBV7-2, the J gene TRBJ1-1, with D possibly being TRBD1 (6 bases). CDR1 is SGHTA, CDR2 FQGNSA, per germline. V was clipped by 5 bases and J by 1 base, with 14 bases between them. The CDR3 is made up of 15 amino acids. The CDR3 loop is CASSPQLGQNTEAFF. The CDR3 nucleotides read TGTGCCAGCAGCCCACAGCTGGGACAGAACACTGAAGCTTTCTTT.

The rearrangement links TRBV10-3 to TRBJ2-5; 7 bases match TRBD1. The V and J ends lost 6 bases and 5 bases, in that order; junction bases with no gene match: 9. The CDR3 is 14 residues long. Germline lookup yields CDR1 ENHRY and CDR2 SYGVKD. CDR3 nucleotide sequence: TGTGCCATCAGCTCCGGGACAGATTACGAGACCCAGTACTTC. Protein product: CAISSGTDYETQYF.

The V gene is TRBV28, the J gene TRBJ2-3; D perhaps matches TRBD2 (6 bases). Germline lookup yields CDR1 MDHEN and CDR2 SYDVKM. Trimming took 7 bases from V and 2 from J, leaving 16 bases between them. The CDR3 has 15 amino acids. CDR3 sequence: CASNLVGGDTDTQYF. The CDR3 bases are TGTGCCAGCAACTTGGTGGGGGGAGACACAGATACGCAGTATTTT.

As to this clone: The same CDR3 arises from other DNA sequences in this sample as well. The rearrangement links TRBV28 to TRBJ2-7; D unclear. CDR1 is MDHEN, CDR2 SYDVKM, per germline. The CDR3 consists of 11 residues. The germline V and J ends were trimmed by 6 bases and 3 bases, with 6 bases remaining between them. CDR3 in amino acids: CASRNNYEQYF. DNA for the CDR3: TGTGCCAGCAGGAATAACTACGAGCAGTACTTC.

This clone was detected once. The chain links TRBV5-5 to TRBJ1-5; D is undetermined. Trimming took off 0 bases at V and 1 base at J, with 17 bases between the two ends. This CDR3 spans 18 amino acids. Germline V gives CDR1 SGHKS, CDR2 YYEKEE (reference sequence). CDR3 nucleotides: TGTGCCAGCAGCTTGGAGGGCAGCCCCGCTAACAGCAATCAGCCCCAGCATTTT. It is translated as CASSLEGSPANSNQPQHF.

Worth noting for this clone: The same CDR3 also results from other DNA sequences found in this sample. The chain couples TRBV5-1 to TRBJ2-5, with 9 positions matching TRBD1. Germline V gene data show CDR1 as SGHRS and CDR2 as YFSETQ. V shed 1 base, J shed 5 bases, and the junction held 6 bases outside the gene matches. The CDR3 is 15 residues long. CDR3 sequence: CASSLPTGGEETQYF. The CDR3 DNA is TGCGCCAGCAGCTTGCCGACAGGGGGTGAGGAGACCCAGTACTTC.

The CDR3 loop is CASSQVLAGGGADTQYF. CDR3 nucleotides: TGTGCCAGCAGCCAAGTCCTAGCGGGAGGGGGTGCAGATACGCAGTATTTT. V usage is TRBV4-2 and J usage is TRBJ2-3; 12 positions match TRBD2. V was pared by 1 base and J by 4 bases, with 6 bases of the junction left unmatched. Germline V lookup: CDR1 LGHNA, CDR2 YNFKEQ. The CDR3 loop spans 17 amino acids.

The V and J genes are TRBV5-4 and TRBJ2-1, with D perhaps being TRBD1 or TRBD2 (5 bases each). CDR3 length equals 13 residues. Trimming stripped 5 bases from V and 8 bases from J, with 14 bases between. The germline CDR1 and CDR2 sequences are SGHNT and YYREEE (reference sequence). The CDR3 coding sequence is TGTGCCAGCAGTTCTGGGGGTGGCGATGAGCAGTTCTTC. Amino acid sequence: CASSSGGGDEQFF. Together with reference TRBV5-4 and TRBJ2-1, the CDR3 gives the full variable domain: ETGVTQSPTHLIKTRGQQVTLRCSSQSGHNTVSWYQQALGQGPQFIFQYYREEENGRGNFPPRFSGLQFPNYSSELNVNALELDDSALYLCASSSGGGDEQFFGPGTRLTVL.